One T cell receptor beta chain is described in this entry. What it binds is not known. Primers for the PCR totalled 60 Vbeta and 13 Jbeta. Repertoires were generated with immunoSEQ multiplex PCR, while TCRdb's copy carries only in-frame clones and drops some. The data contain roughly 180,000 clones, nearly 80% of them singletons. This entry comes from a study of cytomegalovirus exposure and HLA in healthy donors. CDR3 length equals 16 residues. V shed 2 bases and J 1 base; nucleotides not matched to a gene: 2. Germline V gene sequence: CDR1 SGHRS, CDR2 YFSETQ. Study observations and caveats: Later, an analysis found that common viral pathogens appeared to be linked with several of the most significant clusters. Certain indistinguishable V segments, among them TRBV6-2 and TRBV6-3, were excluded. Most TCR sequences were rare, but some public TCRs occurred in many donors.

This chain joins TRBV5-1 and TRBJ1-5; 11 bases match TRBD1. Sequencing input: PBMCs. The source of this sequence is a man between 45 and 60 years old in good health and CMV-seropositive. Written as DNA, the CDR3 is TGCGCCAGCAGCTTAGGACAGGGGGCAAGCAATCAGCCCCAGCATTTT. Its translation is CASSLGQGASNQPQHF.